The rows below give T cell receptor beta chains drawn from one sample of a study of identical twins. Using its own MiXCR run on the 5' RACE reads, TCRdb lists one record per CDR3 protein. The sample includes roughly 1.6 million distinct CDR3 sequences, roughly 35% of them seen just once. The sequencing input was cord blood. These receptor sequences come from a newborn girl in good health. CDR3s include the opening cysteine and the closing phenylalanine or tryptophan. Fields, in order: J gene, V gene, CDR3 protein.

j_call: TRBJ1-5
v_call: TRBV28
cdr3_aa: CASSPRTRGQGYIGPQHF

j_call: TRBJ1-5
v_call: TRBV12-3/TRBV12-4
cdr3_aa: CASSFGLQYSNSNQPQHF

j_call: TRBJ1-4
v_call: TRBV6-6
cdr3_aa: CASSYPDRGIDEKLFF

j_call: TRBJ1-5
v_call: TRBV29-1
cdr3_aa: CGVVDKGNQPQHF

j_call: TRBJ2-7
v_call: TRBV5-1
cdr3_aa: CASSLTPGPYEQYF

j_call: TRBJ1-2
v_call: TRBV30
cdr3_aa: CAWSAGTGYGYTF

j_call: TRBJ1-5
v_call: TRBV20-1
cdr3_aa: CSALPGQILIQPQHF

j_call: TRBJ2-3
v_call: TRBV18
cdr3_aa: CASSSGRRNADTQYF

j_call: -
v_call: TRBV12-3/TRBV12-4
cdr3_aa: CASSLVLRLEGKEGYNEQYF

j_call: TRBJ2-3
v_call: TRBV5-1
cdr3_aa: CASSLVSPADTQYF

j_call: TRBJ1-1
v_call: TRBV2
cdr3_aa: CASSEALTGNTEAFF

j_call: TRBJ2-7
v_call: TRBV27
cdr3_aa: CASRFTGDLSYEQYF

j_call: TRBJ2-3
v_call: TRBV15
cdr3_aa: CATSREDLGTDTQYF

j_call: TRBJ1-2
v_call: TRBV7-2
cdr3_aa: CASSSPTGRPGYGYTF

j_call: TRBJ2-3
v_call: TRBV21-1
cdr3_aa: CASSPGEGQGTDTQYF

j_call: TRBJ2-2
v_call: TRBV20-1
cdr3_aa: CSARRGSGGANTGELFF

j_call: TRBJ2-5
v_call: TRBV6-6
cdr3_aa: CASSTTSGGYQETQYF

j_call: TRBJ2-1
v_call: TRBV20-1
cdr3_aa: CSARDLIGEAGYNEQFF

j_call: TRBJ2-1
v_call: TRBV2
cdr3_aa: CASSAPGGSDEQFF

j_call: -
v_call: TRBV4-1
cdr3_aa: CASSLGLAGVLSYNEQYF

j_call: TRBJ2-3
v_call: TRBV7-9
cdr3_aa: CASSLAYTTSTDTQYF

j_call: TRBJ2-7
v_call: TRBV12-3/TRBV12-4
cdr3_aa: CASSTRRGSSYEQYF

j_call: TRBJ1-1
v_call: TRBV20-1
cdr3_aa: CSATNRPMNTEAFF

j_call: TRBJ2-3
v_call: TRBV25-1
cdr3_aa: CASTEGRDTQYF

j_call: TRBJ1-5
v_call: TRBV12-3/TRBV12-4
cdr3_aa: CASTVRKSNQPQHF

j_call: TRBJ2-7
v_call: TRBV5-1
cdr3_aa: CASSLSSGTTYEQYF

j_call: TRBJ1-2
v_call: TRBV13
cdr3_aa: CASSLLLPSYGYTF

j_call: TRBJ2-3
v_call: TRBV5-1
cdr3_aa: CASSLALAGPSTDTQYF

j_call: TRBJ2-2
v_call: TRBV29-1
cdr3_aa: CSVAKGTGGTGELFF

j_call: TRBJ2-1
v_call: TRBV4-1
cdr3_aa: CASSQDGGWYNEQFF

j_call: TRBJ2-1
v_call: TRBV10-3
cdr3_aa: CAISESLAGDNEQFF

j_call: TRBJ2-3
v_call: TRBV11-1
cdr3_aa: CASSAPGTGDRDTQYF

j_call: TRBJ2-7
v_call: TRBV4-1
cdr3_aa: CASSQGSRYGTPSYEQYF

j_call: TRBJ1-2
v_call: TRBV7-2
cdr3_aa: CASSPGLGGGYTF

j_call: TRBJ1-2
v_call: TRBV6-1
cdr3_aa: CASSEGGKDGYTF

j_call: TRBJ2-5
v_call: TRBV3-1
cdr3_aa: CASSRAGLPGETQYF

j_call: TRBJ2-7
v_call: TRBV13
cdr3_aa: CASSLGGTSGRSSYEQYF

j_call: TRBJ2-3
v_call: TRBV29-1
cdr3_aa: CSVARAEGTQYF

j_call: TRBJ1-6
v_call: TRBV30
cdr3_aa: CAWRTDGWNSPLHF

j_call: TRBJ1-6
v_call: TRBV6-5
cdr3_aa: CASSTGRYNSPLHF

j_call: TRBJ1-2
v_call: TRBV4-2
cdr3_aa: CASSQDYNGYTF

j_call: TRBJ2-3
v_call: TRBV7-9
cdr3_aa: CASSLPWAVGETDTQYF

j_call: TRBJ2-1
v_call: TRBV9
cdr3_aa: CASRTSGANNEQFF

j_call: TRBJ1-2
v_call: TRBV11-2
cdr3_aa: CASSLVGQGSNYGYTF

j_call: -
v_call: TRBV6-5
cdr3_aa: CASRPTGYNEQYF

j_call: TRBJ1-2
v_call: TRBV21-1
cdr3_aa: CASSKKGQGRGSYGYTF

j_call: TRBJ2-7
v_call: TRBV28
cdr3_aa: CASSQPPGRNEQYF

j_call: TRBJ2-7
v_call: TRBV20-1
cdr3_aa: CSARESGTGAYEQYF

j_call: TRBJ2-1
v_call: TRBV20-1
cdr3_aa: CSARDWGRGYEQFF

j_call: TRBJ2-7
v_call: TRBV20-1
cdr3_aa: CSARGGRIYEQYF

j_call: TRBJ2-3
v_call: TRBV20-1
cdr3_aa: CSATSPPIRTGATDTQYF

j_call: TRBJ1-6
v_call: TRBV7-9
cdr3_aa: CASSLARGGQARLDNSPLHF

j_call: TRBJ1-4
v_call: TRBV2
cdr3_aa: CASSETTGAFEKLFF

j_call: TRBJ1-1
v_call: TRBV5-6
cdr3_aa: CASSSGTVLNTEAFF